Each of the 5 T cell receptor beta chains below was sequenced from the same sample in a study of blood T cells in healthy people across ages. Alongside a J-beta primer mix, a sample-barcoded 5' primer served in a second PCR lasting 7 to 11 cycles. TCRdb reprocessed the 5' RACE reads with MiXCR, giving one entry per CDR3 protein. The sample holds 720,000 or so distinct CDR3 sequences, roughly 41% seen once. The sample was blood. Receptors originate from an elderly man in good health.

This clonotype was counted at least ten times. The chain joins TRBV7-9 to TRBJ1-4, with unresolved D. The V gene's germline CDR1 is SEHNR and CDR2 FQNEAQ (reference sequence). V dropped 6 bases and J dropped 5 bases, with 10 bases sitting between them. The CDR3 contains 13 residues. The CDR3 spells CASRDQGNEKLFF. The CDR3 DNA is TGTGCCAGCAGGGACCAAGGCAATGAAAAACTGTTTTTT.

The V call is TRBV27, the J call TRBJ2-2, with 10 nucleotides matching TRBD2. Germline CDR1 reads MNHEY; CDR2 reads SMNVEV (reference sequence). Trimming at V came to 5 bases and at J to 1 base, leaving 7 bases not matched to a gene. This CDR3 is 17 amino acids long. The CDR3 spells CASSPVLAGENTGELFF. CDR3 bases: TGTGCCAGCAGTCCAGTTCTAGCGGGGGAGAACACCGGGGAGCTGTTTTTT.

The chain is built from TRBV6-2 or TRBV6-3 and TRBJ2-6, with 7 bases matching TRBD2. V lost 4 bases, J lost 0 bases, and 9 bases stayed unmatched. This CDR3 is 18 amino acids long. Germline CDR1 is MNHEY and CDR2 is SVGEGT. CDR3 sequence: CASSSPPGGGSGANVLTF. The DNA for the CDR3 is TGTGCCAGCAGTTCCCCCCCGGGGGGAGGCTCTGGGGCCAACGTCCTGACTTTC.

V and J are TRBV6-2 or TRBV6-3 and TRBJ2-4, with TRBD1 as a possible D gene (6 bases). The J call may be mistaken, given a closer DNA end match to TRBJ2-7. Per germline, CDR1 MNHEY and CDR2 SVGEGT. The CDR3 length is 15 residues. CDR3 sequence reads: CASTDSARGTYEQYF. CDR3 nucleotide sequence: TGTGCCAGCACCGACTCAGCCAGGGGAACCTACGAGCAGTACTTC.

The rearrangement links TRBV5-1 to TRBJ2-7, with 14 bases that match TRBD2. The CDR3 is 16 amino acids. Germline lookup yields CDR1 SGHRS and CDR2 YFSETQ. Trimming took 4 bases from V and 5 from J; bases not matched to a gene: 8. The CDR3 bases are TGCGCCAGCAGCCCCGGACTAGCGGGAGGATCCGACGAGCAGTACTTC. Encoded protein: CASSPGLAGGSDEQYF. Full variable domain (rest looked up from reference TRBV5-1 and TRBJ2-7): KAGVTQTPRYLIKTRGQQVTLSCSPISGHRSVSWYQQTPGQGLQFLFEYFSETQRNKGNFPGRFSGRQFSNSRSEMNVSTLELGDSALYLCASSPGLAGGSDEQYFGPGTRLTVT.